Shown below are 30 T cell receptor beta chains from a single sample sequenced in a study of T cells after yellow fever vaccination. Via MiXCR, TCRdb re-called the 5' RACE reads, giving one row per CDR3 protein. Of 450,000 to 550,000 distinct CDR3 sequences listed, 21% are singletons. This specimen consisted of PBMCs, obtained 21 days after the first yellow fever vaccination. These TCRs come from a man aged 18 to 29 who received the YFV17D yellow fever vaccine.

This clonotype showed up many times. This chain joins TRBV11-2 and TRBJ2-1; 8 positions agree with TRBD2. The J segment lost 4 bases and the V segment lost 5 bases, leaving 13 bases of the junction unmatched. The CDR3 length is 17 residues. Germline loops: CDR1 SGHAT, CDR2 FQNNGV. This CDR3 is CASSPGRGVQRYNEQFF. CDR3 sequence (DNA): TGTGCCAGCAGCCCCGGGAGGGGCGTCCAGCGGTACAATGAGCAGTTCTTC.

Note on this clonotype: A junction end diverges from the germline sequence, so it may reflect a read error. V usage is TRBV5-4 and J usage is TRBJ2-3; TRBD2 might be the D (7 bases). The CDR3 consists of 16 residues. From germline, CDR1 is SGHNT and CDR2 YYREEE (reference sequence). In DNA, the CDR3 is TGTGCCAGCAGCTTGGTCCGGGGGGCTAGTTTAGATACACAGTATTTT. It is translated as CASSLVRGASLDTQYF.

This chain joins TRBV18 and TRBJ2-7, with no clear D. Germline loops: CDR1 KGHSH, CDR2 LQKENI. Trimming cost V 2 bases and J 5 bases, with 10 bases left between them. The CDR3 contains 13 residues. The CDR3 reads CASSPTNGDEQYF. The CDR3 DNA sequence: TGTGCCAGCTCACCAACGAATGGGGACGAGCAGTACTTC. Full variable domain (remainder filled in from reference TRBV18 and TRBJ2-7): NAGVMQNPRHLVRRRGQEARLRCSPMKGHSHVYWYRQLPEEGLKFMVYLQKENIIDESGMPKERFSAEFPKEGPSILRIQQVVRGDSAAYFCASSPTNGDEQYFGPGTRLTVT.

The V call is TRBV2, the J call TRBJ1-2; no clear D. This CDR3 is 12 amino acids long. The ends were cut back, 7 bases at V and 6 bases at J, with 12 bases in the middle. Germline V gene sequence: CDR1 SNHLY, CDR2 FYNNEI. The CDR3 is CASTAPWDGYTF. The CDR3 DNA reads TGTGCCAGCACCGCCCCCTGGGATGGCTACACCTTC.

Many counts were recorded for this clonotype. The J gene is TRBJ2-3, the V gene TRBV12-3 or TRBV12-4, with no clear D. The CDR3 is 13 residues long. Trimming took off 8 bases at V and 0 bases at J, with 9 bases between the two ends. The CDR3 region is CASRTSSTDTQYF. CDR3 DNA sequence: TGTGCCAGCCGAACCTCTAGCACAGATACGCAGTATTTT.

V is TRBV5-5 and J is TRBJ1-1; D remains unclear. The V and J ends lost 6 bases and 5 bases respectively, with 11 bases between them. The germline gives CDR1 SGHKS, CDR2 YYEKEE (reference sequence). The CDR3 loop spans 12 amino acids. The CDR3 spells CASKPGGTEAFF. In DNA, the CDR3 is TGTGCCAGCAAACCGGGCGGTACTGAAGCTTTCTTT.

In this sample, this clonotype turned up a few times. CDR3 loop: CASSFYRGEETQYF. CDR3 coding DNA: TGTGCCAGCAGCTTTTACAGGGGAGAAGAGACCCAGTACTTC. This chain links TRBV7-2 with TRBJ2-5, with 7 bases lining up with TRBD1. Germline assignment: CDR1 SGHTA and CDR2 FQGNSA. V shed 3 bases and J 3 bases; nucleotides not matched to a gene: 4. The CDR3 sequence is 14 residues long.

The rearrangement links TRBV7-6 to TRBJ2-3; D is tentatively TRBD1 or TRBD2 (6 bases each). Germline CDR1 reads SGHVS; CDR2 reads FNYEAQ. The CDR3 has 14 amino acids. The V end lost 9 bases, the J end lost 1 base, and 14 bases lay between the germline ends. Here the CDR3 DNA reads TGTGCCAGTGGGGGCGGGGTGGGCACAGATACGCAGTATTTT. This gives the protein CASGGGVGTDTQYF.

The gene calls are TRBV20-1 and TRBJ2-7, with D tentatively TRBD1 (6 bases). The V end was cut by 5 bases, the J end by 0 bases, with 8 bases between. The CDR3 is 12 amino acids. Germline V gene data show CDR1 as DFQATT and CDR2 as SNEGSKA (reference sequence). Written as DNA, the CDR3 is TGCAGTGCTTCAGGGGTCTCCTACGAGCAGTACTTC. It codes for CSASGVSYEQYF.

The V and J genes are TRBV12-3 or TRBV12-4 and TRBJ2-3; D perhaps matches TRBD1 (5 bases). The CDR3 sequence is 16 residues long. Trimming shortened V by 3 bases and J by 1 base, and 14 bases separated the two germline ends. CDR3 amino acids: CASSFYGPGRTDTQYF. The CDR3 DNA reads TGTGCCAGCAGTTTTTACGGCCCAGGGCGCACAGATACGCAGTATTTT.

This clonotype was seen more than once but under ten times. The chain has TRBV18 and TRBJ2-7; D is unresolved. Germline CDR1 reads KGHSH; CDR2 reads LQKENI. Trimming shortened V by 2 bases and J by 2 bases, and 10 bases separated the two germline ends. CDR3 size: 14 residues. DNA for the CDR3: TGTGCCAGCTCACCAGGTGACGGCCCCTACGAGCAGTACGTC. Its protein product is CASSPGDGPYEQYV.

The chain couples TRBV11-2 to TRBJ2-1; D gene uncertain. Trimming removed 5 bases from V and 6 bases from J, with 14 bases in between. The CDR3 consists of 14 residues. The germline V gene encodes CDR1 SGHAT and CDR2 FQNNGV. CDR3 sequence (DNA): TGTGCCAGCAGCCCAGCCGGGCTAGTCAATGAGCAGTTCTTC. It is translated as CASSPAGLVNEQFF.

The CDR3 region is CASSPSGRLQGYTF. The CDR3, as DNA: TGTGCCAGCAGCCCCTCGGGCCGCTTGCAAGGCTACACCTTC. J is TRBJ1-2 and V is TRBV7-9; no firm D call. The CDR3 runs to 14 residues. Deletions cut 5 bases from V and 8 bases from J, with 18 bases between. CDR1 SEHNR and CDR2 FQNEAQ come from the germline V gene (reference sequence).

This sequence joins TRBV12-3 or TRBV12-4 and TRBJ1-1; D is unresolved. Trimming stripped 7 bases from V and 1 base from J, with 10 bases between. The CDR3 length is 13 residues. The CDR3 bases are TGTGCCAGCAATGTAATGGGGAACACTGAAGCTTTCTTT. Amino acid sequence: CASNVMGNTEAFF.

There are a few counts of this clonotype. This rearrangement joins TRBV20-1 to TRBJ2-3; TRBD2 matches 14 bases. The CDR3 has 15 residues. After removal of 5 bases from V and 7 bases from J, the junction contained 8 bases not matched to a gene. Germline assignment: CDR1 DFQATT and CDR2 SNEGSKA (reference sequence). CDR3 sequence (DNA): TGCAGTGCTTGGACTAGCGGGGGGTCTTCGTATACGCAGTATTTT. Amino acids: CSAWTSGGSSYTQYF.

The chain is built from TRBV11-2 and TRBJ2-1; D may be TRBD1 or TRBD2 (6 bases each). Deletions cut 5 bases from V and 0 bases from J, with 14 bases between. Per germline, CDR1 SGHAT and CDR2 FQNNGV. The CDR3 has 16 residues. The chain's CDR3 is CASSDYGGLSYNEQFF. Written as DNA, the CDR3 is TGTGCCAGCAGCGACTACGGGGGCCTCTCCTACAATGAGCAGTTCTTC.

This clonotype was picked up a small number of times. This chain uses TRBV4-1 with TRBJ2-7; unclear D gene. Germline V gene data show CDR1 as MGHRA and CDR2 as YSYEKL. Trimming removed 1 base at V and 2 bases at J, with 9 bases between. The CDR3 runs 14 residues. The CDR3 protein is CASSQAGDTYEQYF. DNA of the CDR3: TGCGCCAGCAGCCAAGCTGGGGATACCTACGAGCAGTACTTC.

The genes are TRBV4-3 and TRBJ1-6; D is unclear. The CDR3 is 16 amino acids. Trimming cost V 0 bases and J 2 bases, with 8 bases left between them. Germline V gene data show CDR1 as LGHNA and CDR2 as YSLEER. CDR3 residues: CASSQEWRTYNSPLHF. The DNA for the CDR3 is TGCGCCAGCAGCCAAGAGTGGAGGACCTATAATTCACCCCTCCACTTT.

This clonotype was detected only a few times. The V and J genes are TRBV29-1 and TRBJ2-7; D possibly corresponds to TRBD2 (6 bases). Germline V gene sequence: CDR1 SQVTM, CDR2 ANQGSEA. The CDR3 sequence is 13 residues long. The V gene lost 3 bases and the J gene lost 2 bases, with 11 bases spanning the gap. CDR3 protein: CSVEAGQAYEQYF. CDR3 bases: TGCAGCGTTGAGGCGGGGCAGGCCTACGAGCAGTACTTC.

This clonotype is a singleton in its sample. The V gene is TRBV6-5, the J gene TRBJ2-7, with D perhaps being TRBD1 or TRBD2 (5 bases each). The V and J ends lost 2 bases and 2 bases respectively, with 10 bases between them. Germline CDR1 and CDR2: MNHEY and SVGAGI. This CDR3 is 14 amino acids long. In nucleotides, the CDR3 is TGTGCCAGCAGTTACGGCAGGGACCCCTACGAGCAGTACTTC. As protein: CASSYGRDPYEQYF.

V gene TRBV7-2 combines with J gene TRBJ2-2, with D tentatively TRBD2 (5 bases). Germline V gene data show CDR1 as SGHTA and CDR2 as FQGNSA. The CDR3 is 14 residues long. V lost 5 bases and J lost 8, with 15 bases in between. Here the CDR3 DNA reads TGTGCCAGCAGCCAGCGGTTAGCCCTAGGGGAGCTGTTTTTT. It specifies CASSQRLALGELFF.

The V and J genes are TRBV6-5 and TRBJ2-3; D remains ambiguous. The CDR3 totals 11 residues. The V gene lost 4 bases and the J gene lost 8 bases, with 7 bases spanning the gap. CDR1 and CDR2 (germline): MNHEY, SVGAGI. In DNA form, the CDR3 reads TGTGCCAGCAGTTTTGATGGTACGCAGTATTTT. Translating it yields CASSFDGTQYF.

The chain uses TRBV5-1 and TRBJ2-5; D is possibly TRBD2 (5 bases). V was trimmed by 5 bases and J by 0 bases, leaving 11 bases between them. Germline assignment: CDR1 SGHRS and CDR2 YFSETQ. CDR3 length: 14 amino acids. The chain's CDR3 is CASRAPRDQETQYF. CDR3 nucleotide sequence: TGCGCCAGCAGGGCACCGAGGGACCAAGAGACCCAGTACTTC. The entire variable domain, with the rest obtained from reference TRBV5-1 and TRBJ2-5, is as follows: KAGVTQTPRYLIKTRGQQVTLSCSPISGHRSVSWYQQTPGQGLQFLFEYFSETQRNKGNFPGRFSGRQFSNSRSEMNVSTLELGDSALYLCASRAPRDQETQYFGPGTRLLVL.

The chain uses TRBV5-1 and TRBJ1-2; 10 bases align to TRBD1. Germline CDR1 reads SGHRS; CDR2 reads YFSETQ. V trimming: 0 bases; J trimming: 7 bases; junction bases outside the gene matches: 6. The CDR3 is 15 residues long. The CDR3 DNA reads as TGCGCCAGCAGCTTGGGGGACAGGGGAATCGGTGGCTACACCTTC. It codes for CASSLGDRGIGGYTF.

This clonotype was seen more than once but under ten times. The V gene is TRBV10-2, the J gene TRBJ2-5; TRBD1 agrees at 7 bases. Germline lookup yields CDR1 WSHSY and CDR2 SAAADI. The CDR3 extends over 13 amino acids. Trimming removed 5 bases from V and 3 bases from J; junction bases left unmatched: 3. This CDR3 reads CASSSGTEETQYF. The CDR3 DNA is TGCGCCAGCAGTTCCGGGACAGAAGAGACCCAGTACTTC.

The genes are TRBV13 and TRBJ2-1, with D possibly TRBD1 on 6 matching bases. Germline loops: CDR1 PRHDT, CDR2 FYEKMQ (reference sequence). The CDR3 totals 19 residues. V gave up 5 bases and J gave up 6 bases, with 29 bases separating them. Here the CDR3 reads CASSRTTGPTAARGNEQFF. The CDR3 DNA follows: TGTGCCAGCAGCCGCACCACAGGACCGACAGCGGCCAGGGGCAATGAGCAGTTCTTC. The full variable domain, its missing parts supplied by reference TRBV13 and TRBJ2-1, is AAGVIQSPRHLIKEKRETATLKCYPIPRHDTVYWYQQGPGQDPQFLISFYEKMQSDKGSIPDRFSAQQFSDYHSELNMSSLELGDSALYFCASSRTTGPTAARGNEQFFGPGTRLTVL.

This clonotype was detected only a few times. The gene calls are TRBV7-9 and TRBJ2-7, with 8 bases that match TRBD1. The ends lost 7 bases at V and 1 base at J; junction bases unmatched: 3. Germline V gene sequence: CDR1 SEHNR, CDR2 FQNEAQ (reference sequence). CDR3 size: 13 residues. The CDR3 region has the DNA TGTGCCAGCACGCGACAGGGGTCCTACGAGCAGTACTTC. This encodes CASTRQGSYEQYF.

The genes are TRBV20-1 and TRBJ2-1; 9 bases agree with TRBD2. The J segment lost 4 bases and the V segment lost 6 bases, leaving 10 bases of the junction unmatched. The CDR3 length is 15 residues. CDR1 is DFQATT and CDR2 is SNEGSKA in the germline V gene (reference sequence). The CDR3 is CSARLKRGAYNEQFF. CDR3 in DNA: TGCAGTGCCAGACTAAAGCGGGGGGCTTACAATGAGCAGTTCTTC.

This chain uses TRBV29-1 with TRBJ2-5; no reliable D call. Germline-derived CDR1 and CDR2 are SQVTM and ANQGSEA. The CDR3 is made up of 15 amino acids. The V gene lost 2 bases and the J gene lost 5 bases, with 18 bases spanning the gap. The CDR3 loop is CSVELGTKRAETQYF. CDR3 nucleotide sequence: TGCAGCGTTGAATTGGGAACCAAGAGAGCCGAGACCCAGTACTTC.

This clonotype was seen a few times. V and J are TRBV29-1 and TRBJ2-3; 10 bases map to TRBD2. The V gene end was trimmed by 4 bases and the J gene end by 2 bases; junction bases not matched to a gene: 3. Germline loops: CDR1 SQVTM, CDR2 ANQGSEA. The CDR3 is made up of 14 amino acids. The CDR3 DNA follows: TGCAGCGTTGTCCTAGCGGGGGCCACAGATACGCAGTATTTT. This gives the protein CSVVLAGATDTQYF.